This is a list of T cell receptor beta chains from one sample in a study of T cells after yellow fever vaccination. In TCRdb, the 5' RACE reads were re-called with MiXCR into one record per CDR3 protein. The sample consists of some 350,000 distinct CDR3 sequences, about 9.9% of them appearing once. The input for sequencing was PBMCs, taken on the day of the first yellow fever vaccination. Receptors originate from a man younger than 35 who received the YFV17D yellow fever vaccine. CDR3s include the opening cysteine and the closing phenylalanine or tryptophan. The D gene is left open where the match is weak. The size entry is marked missing in some rows and otherwise reads once, few, many or a size class.

>-|-|TRBV5-1|TRBJ1-1
TGCGCCAGCACCGACTACACGGGTAACACTGAAGCTTTCTTT
CASTDYTGNTEAFF
>-|many|TRBV4-3|TRBJ1-2
TGCGCCAGCAGCCAAGGATATAACTATGGCTACACCTTC
CASSQGYNYGYTF
>-|-|TRBV12-3/TRBV12-4|TRBJ2-5
TGTGCCAGCAGTTTGTCCGGGTACCAAGAGACCCAGTACTTC
CASSLSGYQETQYF
>-|few|TRBV7-3|TRBJ2-2
TGTGCCAGCAGCTACGGAGGGCGCAAGACCGGGGAGCTGTTTTTT
CASSYGGRKTGELFF
>-|many|TRBV7-9|TRBJ2-5
TGTGCCAGCAGCCAGGACCGAAATACCCAGTACTTC
CASSQDRNTQYF
>-|-|TRBV29-1|TRBJ1-5
TGCAGCGCTGATCAGCCCCAGCATTTT
CSADQPQHF
>-|-|TRBV20-1|TRBJ2-3
TGCAGCCCTTCGCGGGCAGGCTACACAGATACGCAGTATTTT
CSPSRAGYTDTQYF
>-|-|TRBV7-2|TRBJ1-1
TGTGCCAGCAGCTTAGAGTCCCGGGGGGGCACTGAAGCTTTCTTT
CASSLESRGGTEAFF
>-|-|TRBV6-2/TRBV6-3|TRBJ2-4
TGTGCCAGCAGTTACGGGGGCCCGGGCATTCAGTACTTC
CASSYGGPGIQYF
>TRBD1|-|TRBV12-3/TRBV12-4|TRBJ1-2
TGTGCCAGCAGTTTCGGACAGGCCGACTACACCTTC
CASSFGQADYTF
>TRBD2|-|TRBV20-1|TRBJ2-1
TGCAGTGCTAGGTTGCTAGCGGGGGTCAAAAATGAGCAGTTCTTC
CSARLLAGVKNEQFF
>TRBD2|few|TRBV5-1|TRBJ2-3
TGCGCCAGCAGCTTAGCGGGGGGGTACACAGATACGCAGTATTTT
CASSLAGGYTDTQYF
>-|many|TRBV29-1|TRBJ2-1
TGCAGCGTACCCCGGGACACCTCGGGTGAGCAGTTCTTC
CSVPRDTSGEQFF
>-|few|TRBV29-1|TRBJ2-1
TGCAGCGTTGAAGCTCCCAGGGAATTGGCCAATGAGCAGTTCTTC
CSVEAPRELANEQFF
>-|many|TRBV5-6|TRBJ2-7
TGTGCCAGCAGCTTGTGGGGGGCCATCTACGAGCAGTACTTC
CASSLWGAIYEQYF
>TRBD2|-|TRBV4-1|TRBJ2-3
TGCGCCAGCAGCCATTTAGCGGGGACAGATACGCAGTATTTT
CASSHLAGTDTQYF
>-|-|TRBV7-8|TRBJ1-2
TGTGCCAGCAGCTTAGAGGGCAGGATGAACGGCTACACCTTC
CASSLEGRMNGYTF
>-|many|TRBV6-6|TRBJ1-1
TGTGCCAGCAGTTTTCCTGAAGCTTTCTTT
CASSFPEAFF
>-|-|TRBV6-5|TRBJ2-3
TGTGCCACTCATCACACCACAGATACGCAGTATTTT
CATHHTTDTQYF
>-|many|TRBV10-3|TRBJ2-1
TGTGCCATCAGTGACCGGGGGCGTGAGCAGTTCTTC
CAISDRGREQFF
>-|-|TRBV7-9|TRBJ1-2
TGTGCCAGCAGCTATGCCTTGACAGTCTATGGCTACACCTTC
CASSYALTVYGYTF
>TRBD2|few|TRBV6-1|TRBJ2-1
TGTGCCAGCAGTCCGACTAGCGGGGGGGCAGGGCAGTTCTTC
CASSPTSGGAGQFF
>-|-|TRBV4-3|TRBJ2-5
TGCGCCAGCAGCCAAGATCTACGGCTGGAGACCCAGTACTTC
CASSQDLRLETQYF
>-|few|TRBV12-3/TRBV12-4|TRBJ2-5
TGTGCCAGCAGCCGAGTTACTACGCTAGAGACCCAGTACTTC
CASSRVTTLETQYF
>TRBD2|-|TRBV4-3|TRBJ2-3
TGCGCCAGCAGCCAGGTAGCGGGGGGGCGAGAAGCGCAGTATTTT
CASSQVAGGREAQYF
>-|-|TRBV13|TRBJ1-2
TGTGCCAGCAGTCCGGAAACAGGGTTGAAGGGCTACACCTTC
CASSPETGLKGYTF
>TRBD2|-|TRBV20-1|TRBJ2-3
TGCAGGGCAAGACTAGCGGGGTTAACAGATACGCAGTATTTT
CRARLAGLTDTQYF
>TRBD1|-|TRBV6-2/TRBV6-3|TRBJ1-5
TGTGCCAGCAGTTACTCGATAGGGGGCCCGAATCAGCCCCAGCATTTT
CASSYSIGGPNQPQHF
>-|few|TRBV6-5|TRBJ2-6
TGTGCCAGCAGTTACATCCCTTCAGGGTCTGGGGCCAACGTCCTGACTTTC
CASSYIPSGSGANVLTF
>-|few|TRBV12-3/TRBV12-4|TRBJ2-3
TGTGCCAGCACCGATGACACAGATACGCAGTATTTT
CASTDDTDTQYF
>TRBD1|few|TRBV6-1|TRBJ2-5
TGTGCCAGCAGTAGACGACAGGGCTACCAAGAGACCCAGTACTTC
CASSRRQGYQETQYF
>-|-|TRBV5-1|TRBJ2-7
TGCGCCAGCAGGGCAGGGGGAGGCTACGAGCAGTACTTC
CASRAGGGYEQYF
>TRBD1|many|TRBV20-1|TRBJ1-2
TGCAGTGCTGGACAGGGGGCGTATGGCTACACCTTC
CSAGQGAYGYTF
>-|many|TRBV27|TRBJ2-2
TGTGCCAGCAGCTTTCTGACCGGGGAGCTGTTTTTT
CASSFLTGELFF
>TRBD2|-|TRBV12-3/TRBV12-4|TRBJ2-5
TGTGCCATCAGTCCCCCCCTCTGGACTAGCGGGGCCCAAGAGACCCAGTACTTC
CAISPPLWTSGAQETQYF
>-|few|TRBV19|TRBJ2-1
TGTGCCAGTGCAGACACGAGCTCCTACAATGAGCAGTTCTTC
CASADTSSYNEQFF
>-|few|TRBV12-3/TRBV12-4|TRBJ1-2
TGTGCCAGCAGTTTATGGGGGCGGAACTATGGCTACACCTTC
CASSLWGRNYGYTF
>-|many|TRBV24-1|TRBJ2-3
TGTGCCACCAGAGGCCCAGATACGCAGTATTTT
CATRGPDTQYF
>-|-|TRBV29-1|TRBJ2-1
TGCAGCGTTGAGACCGGGACGGGATCCTACGAGCAGTTCTTC
CSVETGTGSYEQFF
>-|-|TRBV12-3/TRBV12-4|TRBJ2-1
TGTGCCGGAGGGGGAGGGGCAGGCAATGAGCAGTTCTTC
CAGGGGAGNEQFF
>TRBD2|-|TRBV6-1|TRBJ2-5
TGTGCCAGCATGGCGCGGGGGGTGGGAGAGACCCAGTACTTC
CASMARGVGETQYF
>-|-|TRBV29-1|TRBJ1-1
TGCAGCGTTGAGAGGCAGTTAAAGGCTGAAGCTTTCTTT
CSVERQLKAEAFF
>-|-|TRBV9|TRBJ2-2
TGTGCCAGCAGCCCGGCAGTGAACACCGGGGAGCTGTTTTTT
CASSPAVNTGELFF
>-|-|TRBV7-2|TRBJ2-3
TGTGCCAGCAGTCAAGGCCTAAGGGAGCCCTACACAGATACGCAGTATTTT
CASSQGLREPYTDTQYF
>TRBD1|few|TRBV4-3|TRBJ1-6
TGCGCCAGCAGCCAAGATTGGGACAGGGAAAAAGATTCACCCCTCCACTTT
CASSQDWDREKDSPLHF
>-|few|TRBV4-1|TRBJ1-1
TGCGCCAGCAACAGGGATCTTCTGAACACTGAAGCTTTCTTT
CASNRDLLNTEAFF
>TRBD2|-|TRBV27|TRBJ2-7
TGTGCCAGCAGTTTCCACGACACTAGCGGGACCATCTACGAGCAGTACTTC
CASSFHDTSGTIYEQYF
>-|many|TRBV7-2|TRBJ2-1
TGTGCCAGCAGCTGGAGCGTGGTCAATGAGCAGTTCTTC
CASSWSVVNEQFF
>-|-|TRBV4-1|TRBJ2-3
TGCGCCAGCAGCCAGATGATACAGGGCACAGATACGCAGTATTTT
CASSQMIQGTDTQYF